The present T cell receptor (beta chain) was sequenced within a study of CDR3 diversity in severe acne. This clonotype was counted at least ten times. With 4 bases removed from V and 0 bases from J, the gap between germline ends came to 20 bases. Germline V gene data show CDR1 as SGHKS and CDR2 as YYEKEE (reference sequence). The CDR3 covers 18 residues. TCRdb re-derived calls from the PCR reads in MiXCR, one entry per CDR3 protein. The table shows approximately 79,000 distinct CDR3 sequences, with roughly half occurring only once. The V call is TRBV5-5, the J call TRBJ1-3; D possibly corresponds to TRBD1 (5 bases). The sequence derives from a male donor in good health, serving as a control. The sample taken for sequencing was blood. The CDR3 nucleotides are TGTGCCAGCAGCCCCCGGGAGGGACCCCCTAGCTCTGGAAACACCATATATTTT. Residues: CASSPREGPPSSGNTIYF.